Reported below is one T cell receptor beta chain. What it recognizes is unknown. The table came from immunoSEQ multiplex PCR; TCRdb's copy has only in-frame clones and leaves some out. The sample shows around 130,000 clones, approximately 88% of them seen only once. This sample is part of a study of T cell responses to AZD1222 COVID-19 vaccine. Overall study results and limits: AZD1222 recipients seropositive at baseline numbered only six or seven. Donors in the cohort were predominantly white British and more often female, and clonal diversity was possibly underestimated. The peak T cell response came first, and repertoires were sampled only after it.

This CDR3 is built from 12 residues. Losses at the gene ends were 10 bases for V and 3 bases for J; bases not matched to a gene: 3. Germline V CDR1 and CDR2: MNHEY, SVGAGI. The chain links TRBV6-5 to TRBJ1-2; 9 bases match TRBD1. This clonotype was sampled from an adult who received the AZD1222 COVID-19 vaccine. This specimen was peripheral blood, taken 28 days after the second AZD1222 dose. CDR3 sequence: CATRTGDYGYTF. The CDR3 region has the DNA TGTGCCACCAGGACAGGGGACTATGGCTACACCTTC.